This T cell receptor beta chain was observed in a study of early stage breast cancer tumors. Profiling relied on immunoSEQ multiplex PCR, and the TCRdb table lists in-frame clones only, not all of them. The sample lists 25,000 to 30,000 clones; 55% to 75% were seen once. A note on this clone: Other DNA variants within this sample encode the same CDR3.

The sample taken for sequencing was blood. The TCR comes from a person aged 45 to 59 with breast cancer.

The chain's CDR3 is CASSAPSGANVLTF. In nucleotides, the CDR3 is TGTGCCAGCAGCGCCCCGTCTGGGGCCAACGTCCTGACTTTC. The V gene is TRBV9, the J gene TRBJ2-6; D uncertain. Per the germline V gene, CDR1 is SGDLS and CDR2 is YYNGEE. V lost 3 bases and J lost 1, with 5 bases in between. The CDR3 is 14 amino acids.